The rows below give T cell receptor beta chains drawn from one sample of a study of early T cells in non-severe SARS-CoV-2 infection. TCRdb fed the 5' RACE reads into MiXCR, producing one record per CDR3 protein. Found here are over 25,000 distinct CDR3 sequences, under 6.5% of them singletons; the top ten hold around 13%. Material for sequencing was whole blood. The source is an adult who was a healthcare worker with PCR-confirmed SARS-CoV-2 infection or an uninfected control (not recorded which). Each CDR3 is given with its conserved first and last residue. D genes are given only for firm matches. Clone size is given for some rows only: seen once, a few or many times, or a class if the clone is expanded.

j_call: TRBJ2-7
d_call: .
clone_size: many
v_call: TRBV5-1
cdr3_aa: CASSLDGGSYDEQYF
cdr3_nt: TGCGCCAGCAGCTTGGATGGGGGGAGTTATGACGAGCAGTACTTC

j_call: TRBJ2-7
d_call: .
clone_size: many
v_call: TRBV29-1
cdr3_aa: CSVEDGQAKYEQYF
cdr3_nt: TGCAGCGTTGAAGATGGGCAGGCTAAGTACGAGCAGTACTTC

j_call: TRBJ2-2
d_call: .
clone_size: few
v_call: TRBV11-2
cdr3_aa: CANSPSGRNTGELFF
cdr3_nt: TGTGCCAACAGCCCGTCGGGACGGAACACCGGGGAGCTGTTTTTT

j_call: TRBJ1-2
d_call: TRBD1
clone_size: few
v_call: TRBV9
cdr3_aa: CASSGGQGIDYGYTF
cdr3_nt: TGTGCCAGCAGCGGCGGACAGGGGATTGACTATGGCTACACCTTC

j_call: TRBJ2-6
d_call: TRBD1
clone_size: many
v_call: TRBV6-5
cdr3_aa: CASSKTGKTGANVLTF
cdr3_nt: TGTGCCAGCAGCAAGACAGGGAAAACTGGGGCCAACGTCCTGACTTTC

j_call: TRBJ2-7
d_call: .
clone_size: .
v_call: TRBV20-1
cdr3_aa: CSAKADVHEQYF
cdr3_nt: TGCAGTGCTAAAGCGGATGTCCACGAGCAGTACTTC

j_call: TRBJ2-1
d_call: TRBD2
clone_size: .
v_call: TRBV6-6
cdr3_aa: CAIERGGVNEQFF
cdr3_nt: TGTGCCATCGAGCGGGGGGGCGTGAATGAGCAGTTCTTC

j_call: TRBJ2-7
d_call: .
clone_size: many
v_call: TRBV7-9
cdr3_aa: CASSPDGKAYEQYF
cdr3_nt: TGTGCCAGCAGCCCTGACGGGAAAGCCTACGAGCAGTACTTC

j_call: TRBJ2-1
d_call: TRBD1
clone_size: many
v_call: TRBV11-2
cdr3_aa: CASSSSTGGQINEQFF
cdr3_nt: TGTGCCAGCAGCTCGAGTACAGGGGGCCAAATCAATGAGCAGTTCTTC

j_call: TRBJ1-1
d_call: TRBD1
clone_size: .
v_call: TRBV4-3
cdr3_aa: CASSQTGGGNTEAFF
cdr3_nt: TGCGCCAGCAGCCAGACAGGGGGCGGAAACACTGAAGCTTTCTTT

j_call: TRBJ2-1
d_call: .
clone_size: many
v_call: TRBV7-9
cdr3_aa: CASSFHTGLDNEQFF
cdr3_nt: TGTGCCAGCAGCTTCCACACAGGCCTAGACAATGAGCAGTTCTTC